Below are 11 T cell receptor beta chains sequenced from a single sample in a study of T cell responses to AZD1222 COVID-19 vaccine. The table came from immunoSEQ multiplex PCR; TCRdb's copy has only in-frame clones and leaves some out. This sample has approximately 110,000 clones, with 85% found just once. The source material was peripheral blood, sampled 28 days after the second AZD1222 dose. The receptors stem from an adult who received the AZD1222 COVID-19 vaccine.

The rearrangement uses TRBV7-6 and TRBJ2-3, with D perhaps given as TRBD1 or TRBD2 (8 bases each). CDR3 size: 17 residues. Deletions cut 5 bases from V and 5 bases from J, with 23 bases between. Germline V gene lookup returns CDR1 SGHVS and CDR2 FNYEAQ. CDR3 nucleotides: TGTGCCAGCAGCCCTCGGGGGGGACAGGACCCCGGAGATACGCAGTATTTT. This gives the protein CASSPRGGQDPGDTQYF. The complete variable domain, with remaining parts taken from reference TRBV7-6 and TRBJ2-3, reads GAGVSQSPRYKVTKRGQDVALRCDPISGHVSLYWYRQALGQGPEFLTYFNYEAQQDKSGLPNDRFSAERPEGSISTLTIQRTEQRDSAMYRCASSPRGGQDPGDTQYFGPGTRLTVL.

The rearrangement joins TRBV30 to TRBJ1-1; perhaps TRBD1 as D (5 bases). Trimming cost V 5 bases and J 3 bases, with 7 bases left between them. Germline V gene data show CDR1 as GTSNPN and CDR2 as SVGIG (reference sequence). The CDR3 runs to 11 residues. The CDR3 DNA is TGTGCCTGGGGGGGGGACACTGAAGCTTTCTTT. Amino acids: CAWGGDTEAFF.

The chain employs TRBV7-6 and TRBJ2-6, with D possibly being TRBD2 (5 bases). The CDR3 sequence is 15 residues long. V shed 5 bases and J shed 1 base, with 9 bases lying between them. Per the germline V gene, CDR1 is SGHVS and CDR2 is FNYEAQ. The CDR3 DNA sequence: TGTGCCAGCAGCCCCGGGATTTCTGGGGCCAACGTCCTGACTTTC. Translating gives CASSPGISGANVLTF.

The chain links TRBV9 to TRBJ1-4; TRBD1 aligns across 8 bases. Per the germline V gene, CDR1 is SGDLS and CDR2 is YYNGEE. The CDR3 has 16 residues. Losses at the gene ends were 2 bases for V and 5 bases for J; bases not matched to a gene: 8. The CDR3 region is CASSVLQGANNEKLFF. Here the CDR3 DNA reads TGTGCCAGCAGCGTGCTCCAGGGGGCCAACAATGAAAAACTGTTTTTT.

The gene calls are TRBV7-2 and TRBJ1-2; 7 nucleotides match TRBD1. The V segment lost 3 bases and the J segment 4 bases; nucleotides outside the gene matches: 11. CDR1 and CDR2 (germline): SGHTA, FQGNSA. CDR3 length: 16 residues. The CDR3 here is CASSFLTGTPTYGYTF. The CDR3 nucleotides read TGTGCCAGCAGCTTCCTGACAGGGACCCCTACCTATGGCTACACCTTC.

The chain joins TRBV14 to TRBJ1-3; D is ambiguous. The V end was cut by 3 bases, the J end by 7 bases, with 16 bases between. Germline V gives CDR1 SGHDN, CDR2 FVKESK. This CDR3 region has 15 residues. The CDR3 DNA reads TGTGCCAGCAGCCAGTTTAGGGCATTTGGGAACACCATATATTTT. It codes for CASSQFRAFGNTIYF.

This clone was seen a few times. The CDR3 sequence: CASSLASLAGEPAETQYF. Here the CDR3 DNA reads TGTGCCAGCAGCTTAGCTTCCCTAGCGGGGGAACCCGCCGAGACCCAGTACTTC. The gene calls are TRBV11-2 and TRBJ2-5; 10 nucleotides align to TRBD2. V dropped 1 base and J dropped 5; count of bases not matched to a gene: 13. Germline values: CDR1 SGHAT, CDR2 FQNNGV. This CDR3 is 18 amino acids long.

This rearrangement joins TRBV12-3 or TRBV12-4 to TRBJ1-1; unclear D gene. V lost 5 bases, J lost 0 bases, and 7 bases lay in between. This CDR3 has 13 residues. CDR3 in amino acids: CASSRLMNTEAFF. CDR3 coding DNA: TGTGCCAGCAGTAGGTTGATGAACACTGAAGCTTTCTTT.

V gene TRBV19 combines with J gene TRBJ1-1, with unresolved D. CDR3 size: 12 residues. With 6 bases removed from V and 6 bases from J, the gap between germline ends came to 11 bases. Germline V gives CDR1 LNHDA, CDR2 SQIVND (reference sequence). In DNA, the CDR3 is TGTGCCAGTAGAGGCAGTGTCGCTGAAGCTTTCTTT. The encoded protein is CASRGSVAEAFF.

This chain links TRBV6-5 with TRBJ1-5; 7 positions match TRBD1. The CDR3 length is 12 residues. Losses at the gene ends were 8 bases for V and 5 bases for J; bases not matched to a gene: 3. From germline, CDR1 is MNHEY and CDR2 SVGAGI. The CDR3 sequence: CASEGADQPQHF. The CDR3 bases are TGTGCCAGCGAGGGGGCGGATCAGCCCCAGCATTTT.

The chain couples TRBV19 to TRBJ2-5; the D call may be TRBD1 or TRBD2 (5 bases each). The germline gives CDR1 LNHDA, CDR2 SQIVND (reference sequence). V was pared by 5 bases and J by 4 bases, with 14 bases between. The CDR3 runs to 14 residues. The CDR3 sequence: CASSEGPRGETQYF. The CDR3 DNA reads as TGTGCCAGTAGTGAGGGACCCCGGGGAGAGACCCAGTACTTC.